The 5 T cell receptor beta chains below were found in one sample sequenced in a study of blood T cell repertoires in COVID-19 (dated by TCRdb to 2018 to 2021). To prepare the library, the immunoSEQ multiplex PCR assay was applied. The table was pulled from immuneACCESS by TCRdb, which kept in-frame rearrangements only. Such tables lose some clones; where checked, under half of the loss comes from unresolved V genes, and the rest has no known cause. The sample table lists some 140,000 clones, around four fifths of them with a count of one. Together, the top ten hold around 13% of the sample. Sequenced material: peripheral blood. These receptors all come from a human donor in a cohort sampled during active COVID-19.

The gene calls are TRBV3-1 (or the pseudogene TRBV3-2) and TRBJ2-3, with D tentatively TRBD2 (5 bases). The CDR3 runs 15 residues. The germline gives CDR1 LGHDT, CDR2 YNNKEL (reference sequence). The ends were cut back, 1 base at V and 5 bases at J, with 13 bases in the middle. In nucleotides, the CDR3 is TGTGCCAGCAGCCAAGGTCGGACTGCCCGAGATACGCAGTATTTT. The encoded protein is CASSQGRTARDTQYF.

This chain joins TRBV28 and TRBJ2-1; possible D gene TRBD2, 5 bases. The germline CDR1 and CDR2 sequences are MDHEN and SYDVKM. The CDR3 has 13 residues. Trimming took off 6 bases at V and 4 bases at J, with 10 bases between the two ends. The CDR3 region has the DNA TGTGCCAGCAGCCGGGGAGATTACAATGAGCAGTTCTTC. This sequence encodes CASSRGDYNEQFF.

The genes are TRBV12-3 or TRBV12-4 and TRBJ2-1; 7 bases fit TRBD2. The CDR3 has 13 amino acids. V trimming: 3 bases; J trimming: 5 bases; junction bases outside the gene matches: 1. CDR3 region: CASSLSGDNEQFF. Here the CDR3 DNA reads TGTGCCAGCAGTTTGAGCGGGGACAATGAGCAGTTCTTC.

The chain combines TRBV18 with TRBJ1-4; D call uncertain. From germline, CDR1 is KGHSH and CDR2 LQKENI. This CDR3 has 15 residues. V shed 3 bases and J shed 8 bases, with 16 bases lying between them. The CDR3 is CASSPNGAGSEKLFF. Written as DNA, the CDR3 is TGTGCCAGCTCACCGAATGGAGCGGGGAGCGAAAAACTGTTTTTT.

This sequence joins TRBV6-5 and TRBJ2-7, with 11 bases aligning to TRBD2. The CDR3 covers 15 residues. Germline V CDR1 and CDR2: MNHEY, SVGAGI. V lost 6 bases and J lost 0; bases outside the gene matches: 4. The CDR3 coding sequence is TGTGCCAGCAGCGGTAGCGGGGGGGTCTCCTACGAGCAGTACTTC. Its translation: CASSGSGGVSYEQYF.